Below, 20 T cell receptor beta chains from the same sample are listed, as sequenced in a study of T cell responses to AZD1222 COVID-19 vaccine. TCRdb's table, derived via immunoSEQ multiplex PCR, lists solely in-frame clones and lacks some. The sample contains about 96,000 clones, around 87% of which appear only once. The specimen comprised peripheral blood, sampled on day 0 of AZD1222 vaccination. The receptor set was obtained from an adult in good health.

The CDR3 DNA sequence: TGTGCCAGCAGACGACGTCCTAGCGGGAGGGAGGGCACCGGGGAGCTGTTTTTT. Translation: CASRRRPSGREGTGELFF. The rearrangement joins TRBV7-6 to TRBJ2-2; 12 bases line up with TRBD2. Germline V gene sequence: CDR1 SGHVS, CDR2 FNYEAQ. This CDR3 comprises 18 residues. V lost 6 bases, J lost 4 bases, and 12 bases stayed unmatched.

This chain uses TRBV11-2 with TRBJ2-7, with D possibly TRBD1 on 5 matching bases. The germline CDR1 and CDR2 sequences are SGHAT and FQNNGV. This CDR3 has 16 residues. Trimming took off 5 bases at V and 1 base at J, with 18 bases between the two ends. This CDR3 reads CASSPNDRIGSYEQYF. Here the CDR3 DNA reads TGTGCCAGCAGCCCAAATGACAGAATTGGATCCTACGAGCAGTACTTC.

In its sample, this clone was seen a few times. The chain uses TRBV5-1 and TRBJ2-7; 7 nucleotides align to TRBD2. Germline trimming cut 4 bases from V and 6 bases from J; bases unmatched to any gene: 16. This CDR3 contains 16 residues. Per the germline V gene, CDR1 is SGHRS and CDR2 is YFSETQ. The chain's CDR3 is CASSGGGSVLRSEQYF. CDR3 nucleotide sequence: TGCGCCAGCAGCGGCGGGGGATCTGTACTTCGTTCCGAGCAGTACTTC.

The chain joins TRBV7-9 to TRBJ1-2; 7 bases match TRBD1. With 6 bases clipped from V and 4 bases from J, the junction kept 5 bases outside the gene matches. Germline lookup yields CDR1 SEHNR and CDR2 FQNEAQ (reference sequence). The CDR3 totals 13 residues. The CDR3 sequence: CASRPGQIYGYTF. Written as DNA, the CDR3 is TGTGCCAGCAGACCGGGACAGATCTATGGCTACACCTTC.

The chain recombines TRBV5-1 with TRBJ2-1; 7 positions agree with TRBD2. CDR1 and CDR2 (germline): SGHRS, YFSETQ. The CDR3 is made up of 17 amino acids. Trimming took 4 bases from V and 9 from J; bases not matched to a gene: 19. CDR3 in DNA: TGCGCCAGCAGCACGGCCGGGACTACCATCCTTGGGGGTGAGCAGTTCTTC. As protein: CASSTAGTTILGGEQFF.

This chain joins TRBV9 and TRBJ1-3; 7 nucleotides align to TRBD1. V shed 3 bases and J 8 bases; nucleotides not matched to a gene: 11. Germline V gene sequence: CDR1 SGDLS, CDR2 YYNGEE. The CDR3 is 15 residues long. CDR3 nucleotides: TGTGCCAGCAGCGGGACCGGACAGGCCAGGGACACCATATATTTT. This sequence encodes CASSGTGQARDTIYF.

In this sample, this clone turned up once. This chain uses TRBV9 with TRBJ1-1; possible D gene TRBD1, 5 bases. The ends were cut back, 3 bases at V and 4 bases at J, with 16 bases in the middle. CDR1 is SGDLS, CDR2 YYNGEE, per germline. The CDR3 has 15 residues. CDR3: CASSGLMAGGTEAFF. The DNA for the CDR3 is TGTGCCAGCAGCGGCCTTATGGCGGGGGGCACTGAAGCTTTCTTT.

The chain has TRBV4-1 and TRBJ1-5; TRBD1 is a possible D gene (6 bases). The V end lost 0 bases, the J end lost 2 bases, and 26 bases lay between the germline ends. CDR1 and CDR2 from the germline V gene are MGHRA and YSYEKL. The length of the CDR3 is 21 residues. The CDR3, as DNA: TGCGCCAGCAGCCAAGAGTTCGGGCTGGGGATAAGGGGGGTTGGCAATCAGCCCCAGCATTTT. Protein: CASSQEFGLGIRGVGNQPQHF.

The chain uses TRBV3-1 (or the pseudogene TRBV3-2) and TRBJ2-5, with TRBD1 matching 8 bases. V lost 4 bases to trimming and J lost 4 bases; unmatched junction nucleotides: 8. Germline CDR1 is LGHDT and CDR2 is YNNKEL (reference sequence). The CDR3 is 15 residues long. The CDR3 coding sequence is TGTGCCAGCAGCCCCCCCGGCAGGGGGCGAGAGACCCAGTACTTC. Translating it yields CASSPPGRGRETQYF.

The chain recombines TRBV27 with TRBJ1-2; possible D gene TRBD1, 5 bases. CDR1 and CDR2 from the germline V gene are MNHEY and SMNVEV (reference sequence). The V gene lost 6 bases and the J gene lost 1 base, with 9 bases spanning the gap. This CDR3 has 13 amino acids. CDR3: CASRPGLNYGYTF. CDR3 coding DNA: TGTGCCAGCAGGCCAGGGCTTAACTATGGCTACACCTTC.

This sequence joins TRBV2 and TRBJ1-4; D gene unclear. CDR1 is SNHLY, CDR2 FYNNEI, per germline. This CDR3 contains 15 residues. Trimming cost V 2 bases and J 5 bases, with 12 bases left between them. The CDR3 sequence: CASSENSLMNEKLFF. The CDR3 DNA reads TGTGCCAGCAGTGAAAACAGCCTGATGAATGAAAAACTGTTTTTT.

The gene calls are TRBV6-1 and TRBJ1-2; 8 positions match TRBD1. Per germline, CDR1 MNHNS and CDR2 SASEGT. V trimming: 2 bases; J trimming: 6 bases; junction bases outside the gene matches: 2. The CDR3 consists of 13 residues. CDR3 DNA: TGTGCCAGCAGTGAATTGGACAGGGATGGCTACACCTTC. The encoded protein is CASSELDRDGYTF.

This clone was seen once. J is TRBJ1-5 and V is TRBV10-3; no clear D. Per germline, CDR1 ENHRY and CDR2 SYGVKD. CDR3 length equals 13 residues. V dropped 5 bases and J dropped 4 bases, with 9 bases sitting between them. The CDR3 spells CAISPGHNQPQHF. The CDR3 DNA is TGTGCCATCAGTCCAGGTCATAATCAGCCCCAGCATTTT.

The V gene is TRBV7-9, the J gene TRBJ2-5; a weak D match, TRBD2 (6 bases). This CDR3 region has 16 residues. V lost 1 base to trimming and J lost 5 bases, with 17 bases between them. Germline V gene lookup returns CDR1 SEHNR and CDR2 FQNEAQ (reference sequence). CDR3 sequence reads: CASSLGVRREGETQYF. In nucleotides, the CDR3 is TGTGCCAGCAGCTTAGGTGTCAGGAGGGAAGGTGAGACCCAGTACTTC.

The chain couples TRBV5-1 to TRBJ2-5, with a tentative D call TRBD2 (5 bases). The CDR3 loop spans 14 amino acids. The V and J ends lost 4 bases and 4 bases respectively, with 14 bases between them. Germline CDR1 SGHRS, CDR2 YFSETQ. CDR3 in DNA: TGCGCCAGCAGCCCGCGGGTTTCGCGAGAGACCCAGTACTTC. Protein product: CASSPRVSRETQYF.

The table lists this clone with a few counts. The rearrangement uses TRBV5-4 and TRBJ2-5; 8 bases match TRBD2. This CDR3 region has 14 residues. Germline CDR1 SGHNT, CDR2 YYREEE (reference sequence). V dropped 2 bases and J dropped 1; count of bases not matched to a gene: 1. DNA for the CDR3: TGTGCCAGCAGCTTCGGGGGGGGCCAAGAGACCCAGTACTTC. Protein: CASSFGGGQETQYF.

CDR3 coding DNA: TGTGCCACCAGCGGGATTCGGACAGGGGATGGTGAAGCTTTCTTT. This sequence encodes CATSGIRTGDGEAFF. The J gene is TRBJ1-1, the V gene TRBV15, with 9 nucleotides matching TRBD1. V lost 5 bases and J lost 7; bases outside the gene matches: 11. CDR3 length: 15 amino acids. The germline V gene has CDR1 LNHNV and CDR2 YYDKDF (reference sequence).

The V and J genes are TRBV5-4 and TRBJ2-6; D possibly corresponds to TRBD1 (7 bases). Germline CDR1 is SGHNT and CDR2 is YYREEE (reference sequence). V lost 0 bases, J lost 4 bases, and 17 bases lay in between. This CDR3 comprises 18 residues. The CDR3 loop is CASSLGGGGLTGANVLTF. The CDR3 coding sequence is TGTGCCAGCAGCTTGGGTGGAGGGGGCCTGACCGGGGCCAACGTCCTGACTTTC.

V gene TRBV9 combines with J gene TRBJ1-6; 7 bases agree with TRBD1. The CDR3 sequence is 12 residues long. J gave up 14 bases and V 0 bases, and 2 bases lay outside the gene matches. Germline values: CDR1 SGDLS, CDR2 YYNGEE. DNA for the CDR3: TGTGCCAGCAGCGTAGCCAGGGGGACCCTCCACTTT. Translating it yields CASSVARGTLHF.

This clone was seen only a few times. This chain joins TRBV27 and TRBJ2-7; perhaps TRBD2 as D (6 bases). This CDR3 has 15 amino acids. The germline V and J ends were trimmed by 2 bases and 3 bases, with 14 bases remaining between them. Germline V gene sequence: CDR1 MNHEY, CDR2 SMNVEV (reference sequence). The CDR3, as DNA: TGTGCCAGCAGTTTAAATTGGGAGGACTACTACGAGCAGTACTTC. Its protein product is CASSLNWEDYYEQYF.